The entry below describes one TCR beta chain. The table lists this clonotype with many counts. Its specific antigen is unknown. Base qualities were left out, and no much larger clone turns up one base away. This sample was taken from a study of T cell repertoires in cytomegalovirus infection (dated by TCRdb to the late 2010s). At the level of the whole study: Because public TCR beta signatures pointed to carriage of CMV infection together with the matching HLA type, the HLA type of each donor mattered for the analysis. What the study reported, not specific to this receptor: Cumulative frequency of public TCR beta family members discriminated carriers of CMV infection plus the relevant HLA type in this cohort and an independent approximately 370-donor cohort. The ex vivo response was dominated by HLA-C-restricted CMV-specific TCR beta clonotypes, which also provided the single most frequent clonotype in two of eight donors.

The instrument given in TCRdb is Illumina HiSeq 1500. The public reads were reprocessed in TCRdb via fastp at Q25 and MiXCR, keeping in-frame beta chains. Under each unique CDR3 protein, matching rows form one entry showing the most common genes and DNA. The sample contains fewer than 350,000 distinct CDR3 sequences, over 7.5% of them found a single time. Of the sample, around 4.1% falls within the top ten clones. The cysteine opens and the phenylalanine closes a CDR3 of 15 amino acids. CDR3 DNA only is kept here, 45 bases in frame from base 1. The germline V gene supplies CDR1 MDHEN and CDR2 SYDVKM. The germline V and J ends show losses of 1 base and 4 bases respectively, and no gene match explains 5 bases of the junction.

The sequence derives from a human donor in good health (CMV status not recorded). Some clones in this sample may be carry-over from other donors' samples. The chain is made from TRBV28 and TRBJ2-7; 9 nucleotides in the junction match TRBD1. The material sequenced was PBMCs. The CDR3 region reads CASSLYGTGTYEQYF. The DNA sequence reads TGTGCCAGCAGTTTATACGGGACAGGGACTTACGAGCAGTACTTC.